This T cell receptor beta chain was found in a study of Ad26.COV2.S vaccination and SARS-CoV-2 variants. Treatment indicated: about 20 received Ad26.COV2.S at low or high dose, single or two shots; several received placebo; per-sample allocation not given. All samples were drawn on day 63, counting from the first vaccine or placebo injection. This CDR3 is 12 amino acids long. The V gene lost 6 bases and the J gene lost 6 bases, with 12 bases spanning the gap. The method was immunoSEQ multiplex PCR; TCRdb's version includes in-frame clones alone and lacks a portion of them. Among 450,000 to 550,000 clones, about 91% were seen once, and the ten largest hold around 2.5%.

V usage is TRBV12-3 or TRBV12-4 and J usage is TRBJ2-7; unclear D gene. The sample in question was peripheral blood, obtained in a trial of Ad26.COV2.S vaccine versus placebo. This TCR derives from a person between 18 and 65 years old who received the Ad26.COV2.S COVID-19 vaccine or a placebo. CDR3: CASRLDSREQYF. As DNA, the CDR3 is TGTGCCAGCAGGCTTGACTCCCGCGAGCAGTACTTC.